This T cell receptor (beta chain) was found in a study of Ad26.COV2.S vaccination and SARS-CoV-2 variants. Treatment indicated: around 19 received Ad26.COV2.S at low or high dose, single or two shots; 5 received placebo; per-sample allocation not given. Material that was analyzed had been drawn on day 63 after the first vaccine or placebo injection. Ad26 vector vaccine expressed Wuhan-strain SARS-CoV-2 spike. About this clone: Its antigen is not known.

The method was immunoSEQ multiplex PCR; TCRdb's version includes in-frame clones alone and lacks a portion of them. The table lists about 350,000 clones, around 89% of them singletons, with approximately 5% in the top ten. Overall study results and limits: Possible underestimation of total T cell responses by the TCR breadth and depth analyses was noted.

The material was peripheral blood, obtained in a trial of Ad26.COV2.S vaccine versus placebo. This TCR was recovered from a person aged 18-65 years who received the Ad26.COV2.S COVID-19 vaccine or a placebo.

In DNA, the CDR3 is TGTGCCAGCAGTACCCAGGGGCACGAGCAGTACTTC. Its translation is CASSTQGHEQYF. The rearrangement joins TRBV7-9 to TRBJ2-7; possible D gene TRBD1, 6 bases. V gave up 6 bases and J gave up 5 bases, with 11 bases separating them. The germline V gene has CDR1 SEHNR and CDR2 FQNEAQ (reference sequence). The CDR3 contains 12 residues. Together with reference TRBV7-9 and TRBJ2-7, the CDR3 gives the full variable domain: DTGVSQNPRHKITKRGQNVTFRCDPISEHNRLYWYRQTLGQGPEFLTYFQNEAQLEKSRLLSDRFSAERPKGSFSTLEIQRTEQGDSAMYLCASSTQGHEQYFGPGTRLTVT.